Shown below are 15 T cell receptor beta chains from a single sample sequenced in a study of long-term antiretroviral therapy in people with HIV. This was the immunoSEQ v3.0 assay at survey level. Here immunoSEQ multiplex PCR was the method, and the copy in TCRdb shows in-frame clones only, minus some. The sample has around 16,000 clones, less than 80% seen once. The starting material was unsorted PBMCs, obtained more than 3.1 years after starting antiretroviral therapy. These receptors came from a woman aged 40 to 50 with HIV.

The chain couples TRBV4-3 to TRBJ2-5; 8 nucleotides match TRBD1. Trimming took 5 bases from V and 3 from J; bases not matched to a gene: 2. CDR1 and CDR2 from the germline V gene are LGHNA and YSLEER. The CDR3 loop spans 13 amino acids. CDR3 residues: CASSLDREETQYF. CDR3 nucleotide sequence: TGCGCCAGCAGCTTGGACAGGGAAGAGACCCAGTACTTC.

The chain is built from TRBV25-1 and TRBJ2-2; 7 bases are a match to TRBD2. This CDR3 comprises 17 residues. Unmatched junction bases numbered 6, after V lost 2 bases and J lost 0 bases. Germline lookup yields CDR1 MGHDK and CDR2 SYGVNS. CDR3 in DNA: TGTGCCAGCAGTGAAAGGAGCGGGGCCCCGAACACCGGGGAGCTGTTTTTT. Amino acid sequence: CASSERSGAPNTGELFF.

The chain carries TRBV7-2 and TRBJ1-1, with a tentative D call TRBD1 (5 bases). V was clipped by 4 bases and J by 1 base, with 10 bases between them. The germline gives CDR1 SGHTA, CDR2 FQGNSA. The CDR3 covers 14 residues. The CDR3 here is CASSSGHQNTEAFF. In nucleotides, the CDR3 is TGTGCCAGCAGCTCTGGACACCAGAACACTGAAGCTTTCTTT.

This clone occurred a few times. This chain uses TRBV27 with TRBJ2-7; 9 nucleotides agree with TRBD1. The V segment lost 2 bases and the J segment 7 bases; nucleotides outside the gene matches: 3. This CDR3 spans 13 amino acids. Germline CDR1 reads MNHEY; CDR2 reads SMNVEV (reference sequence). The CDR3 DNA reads TGTGCCAGCAGTTTACGACAGGGGGGAGAGCAGTACTTC. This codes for CASSLRQGGEQYF.

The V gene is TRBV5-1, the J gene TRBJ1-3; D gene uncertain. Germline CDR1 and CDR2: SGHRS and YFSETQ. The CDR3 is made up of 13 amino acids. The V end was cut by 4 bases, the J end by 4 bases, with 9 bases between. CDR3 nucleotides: TGCGCCAGCAGCGCACGGACCGGAAACACCATATATTTT. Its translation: CASSARTGNTIYF. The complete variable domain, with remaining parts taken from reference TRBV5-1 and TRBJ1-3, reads KAGVTQTPRYLIKTRGQQVTLSCSPISGHRSVSWYQQTPGQGLQFLFEYFSETQRNKGNFPGRFSGRQFSNSRSEMNVSTLELGDSALYLCASSARTGNTIYFGEGSWLTVV.

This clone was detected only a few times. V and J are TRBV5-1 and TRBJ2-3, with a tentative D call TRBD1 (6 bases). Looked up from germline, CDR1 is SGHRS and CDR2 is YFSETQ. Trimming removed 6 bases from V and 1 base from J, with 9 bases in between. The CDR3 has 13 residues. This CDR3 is CASTRGGTDTQYF. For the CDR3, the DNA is TGCGCCAGCACCAGGGGAGGCACAGATACGCAGTATTTT.

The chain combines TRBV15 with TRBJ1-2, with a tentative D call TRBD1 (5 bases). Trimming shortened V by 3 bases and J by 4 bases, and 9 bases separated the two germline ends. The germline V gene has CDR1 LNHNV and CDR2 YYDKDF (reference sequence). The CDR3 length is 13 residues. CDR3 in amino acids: CATSRAGGYGYTF. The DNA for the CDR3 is TGTGCCACCAGCAGGGCCGGGGGCTATGGCTACACCTTC.

The chain's CDR3 is CASSFRGEDGYTF. The CDR3 coding sequence is TGTGCCAGCAGCTTCAGGGGAGAGGATGGCTACACCTTC. The chain couples TRBV6-4 to TRBJ1-2; tentatively, D is TRBD1 (6 bases). This CDR3 is built from 13 residues. The germline V gene encodes CDR1 MRHNA and CDR2 SNTAGT. The V gene lost 6 bases and the J gene lost 6 bases, with 14 bases spanning the gap.

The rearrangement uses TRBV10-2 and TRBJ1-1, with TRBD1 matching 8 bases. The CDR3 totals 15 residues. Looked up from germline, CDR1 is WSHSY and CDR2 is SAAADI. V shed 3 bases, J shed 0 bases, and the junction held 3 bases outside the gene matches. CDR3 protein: CASSDATGVNTEAFF. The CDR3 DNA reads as TGCGCCAGCAGTGATGCGACAGGGGTGAACACTGAAGCTTTCTTT.

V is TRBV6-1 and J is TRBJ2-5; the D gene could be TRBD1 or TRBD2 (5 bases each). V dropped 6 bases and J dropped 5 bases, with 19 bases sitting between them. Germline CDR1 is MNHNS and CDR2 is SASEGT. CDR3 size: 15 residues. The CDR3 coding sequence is TGTGCCAGCAGCCGCCGGACCCCCGGGGCGGAGACCCAGTACTTC. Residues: CASSRRTPGAETQYF.

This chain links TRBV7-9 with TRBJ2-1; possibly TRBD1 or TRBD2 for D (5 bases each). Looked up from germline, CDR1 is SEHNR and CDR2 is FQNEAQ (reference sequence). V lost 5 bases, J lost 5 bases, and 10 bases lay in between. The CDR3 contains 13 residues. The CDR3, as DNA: TGTGCCAGCAGCCGGGACGCGGACAATGAGCAGTTCTTC. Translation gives CASSRDADNEQFF.

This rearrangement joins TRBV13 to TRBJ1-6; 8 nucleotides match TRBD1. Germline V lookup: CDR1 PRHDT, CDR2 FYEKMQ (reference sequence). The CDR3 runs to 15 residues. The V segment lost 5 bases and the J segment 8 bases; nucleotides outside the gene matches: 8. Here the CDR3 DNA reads TGTGCCAGCAGCCACGGACAGGGCAGCGATTCACCCCTCCACTTT. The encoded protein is CASSHGQGSDSPLHF.

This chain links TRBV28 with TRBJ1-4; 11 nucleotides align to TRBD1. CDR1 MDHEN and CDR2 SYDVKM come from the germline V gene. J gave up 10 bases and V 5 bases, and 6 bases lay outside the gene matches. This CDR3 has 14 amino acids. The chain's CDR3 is CASSPGQGVVKLFF. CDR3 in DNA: TGTGCCAGCAGTCCGGGACAGGGGGTAGTAAAACTGTTTTTT. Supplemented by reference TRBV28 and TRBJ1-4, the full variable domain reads DVKVTQSSRYLVKRTGEKVFLECVQDMDHENMFWYRQDPGLGLRLIYFSYDVKMKEKGDIPEGYSVSREKKERFSLILESASTNQTSMYLCASSPGQGVVKLFFGSGTQLSVL.

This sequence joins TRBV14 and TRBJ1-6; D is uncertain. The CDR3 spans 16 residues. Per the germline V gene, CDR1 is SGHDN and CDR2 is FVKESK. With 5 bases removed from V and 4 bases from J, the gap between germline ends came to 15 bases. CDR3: CASSVYGIGYNSPLHF. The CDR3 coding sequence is TGTGCCAGCAGCGTCTACGGTATCGGGTATAATTCACCCCTCCACTTT.

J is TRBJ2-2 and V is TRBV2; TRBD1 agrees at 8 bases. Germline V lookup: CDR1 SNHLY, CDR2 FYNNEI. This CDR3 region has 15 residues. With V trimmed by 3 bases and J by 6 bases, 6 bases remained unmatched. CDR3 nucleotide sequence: TGTGCCAGCAGTGAGCGTATGACAGGGGCCGGGGAGCTGTTTTTT. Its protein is CASSERMTGAGELFF.